A selection of T cell receptor beta chains follows, all from one sample in a study of CD8 T cells in ankylosing spondylitis. TCRdb called the 5' RACE reads again in MiXCR, with one record for every CDR3 protein. The sample holds under 250,000 distinct CDR3 sequences, around 32% seen once. The specimen was blood, either unsorted or a sorted T cell fraction (not recorded which). Receptors originate from a male donor with ankylosing spondylitis or in good health (not recorded which). Both conserved end residues are part of each CDR3. D genes are given only for firm matches. Clone size, where shown, is once, few, many, or a class for clones that have expanded.

j_call: TRBJ2-7
clone_size: few
v_call: TRBV4-1
d_call: TRBD1
cdr3_nt: TGCGCCAGCAGCCCATTGCCTAGGGGACAGGGGCGGGAGCAGTACTTC
cdr3_aa: CASSPLPRGQGREQYF

j_call: TRBJ1-1
clone_size: few
v_call: TRBV25-1
d_call: -
cdr3_nt: TGTGCCAGCAGTGAATCCTCGGGGAGTATGAACACTGAAGCTTTCTTT
cdr3_aa: CASSESSGSMNTEAFF

j_call: TRBJ2-2
clone_size: -
v_call: TRBV7-7
d_call: -
cdr3_nt: TGTGCCAGCAGGGGACGGGACACCGGGGAGCTGTTTTTT
cdr3_aa: CASRGRDTGELFF

j_call: TRBJ2-7
clone_size: -
v_call: TRBV12-3/TRBV12-4
d_call: TRBD2
cdr3_nt: TGTGCCAGCGGCGGGGGGTCCTACGAGCAGTACTTC
cdr3_aa: CASGGGSYEQYF

j_call: TRBJ2-5
clone_size: few
v_call: TRBV12-3/TRBV12-4
d_call: TRBD2
cdr3_nt: TGTGCCAGAGCGATCCCTAGCGGGGGGACCCCTGGAGAGACCCAGTACTTC
cdr3_aa: CARAIPSGGTPGETQYF

j_call: TRBJ1-1
clone_size: -
v_call: TRBV12-3/TRBV12-4
d_call: TRBD1
cdr3_nt: TGTGCCAGCAGTTTAGGGTTAGGGACAGTCGAAGCTTTCTTT
cdr3_aa: CASSLGLGTVEAFF

j_call: TRBJ2-1
clone_size: few
v_call: TRBV7-9
d_call: -
cdr3_nt: TGTGCCAGCAGCGGTGGAGTCCACAATGAGCAGTTCTTC
cdr3_aa: CASSGGVHNEQFF

j_call: TRBJ1-1
clone_size: -
v_call: TRBV6-1
d_call: -
cdr3_nt: TGTGCCACGCGTCTGGGGGCACCGAACACTGAAGCTTTCTTT
cdr3_aa: CATRLGAPNTEAFF

j_call: TRBJ2-5
clone_size: many
v_call: TRBV7-2
d_call: -
cdr3_nt: TGTGCCAGCAGCCGGACTGCCCAAGAGACCCAGTACTTC
cdr3_aa: CASSRTAQETQYF

j_call: TRBJ2-3
clone_size: once
v_call: TRBV5-1
d_call: TRBD1
cdr3_nt: TGCGCCAGCAGCTTGGGGCAGGGGGTTATCGCAGATACGCAGTATTTT
cdr3_aa: CASSLGQGVIADTQYF

j_call: TRBJ2-7
clone_size: few
v_call: TRBV29-1
d_call: -
cdr3_nt: TGCAGCGTCGAGGACACTGCCTACGAGCAGTACTTC
cdr3_aa: CSVEDTAYEQYF

j_call: TRBJ2-7
clone_size: few
v_call: TRBV5-6
d_call: -
cdr3_nt: TGTGCCAGCAGCCGAGAGGTGGGGGCAGCGGACTACGAGCAGTACTTC
cdr3_aa: CASSREVGAADYEQYF